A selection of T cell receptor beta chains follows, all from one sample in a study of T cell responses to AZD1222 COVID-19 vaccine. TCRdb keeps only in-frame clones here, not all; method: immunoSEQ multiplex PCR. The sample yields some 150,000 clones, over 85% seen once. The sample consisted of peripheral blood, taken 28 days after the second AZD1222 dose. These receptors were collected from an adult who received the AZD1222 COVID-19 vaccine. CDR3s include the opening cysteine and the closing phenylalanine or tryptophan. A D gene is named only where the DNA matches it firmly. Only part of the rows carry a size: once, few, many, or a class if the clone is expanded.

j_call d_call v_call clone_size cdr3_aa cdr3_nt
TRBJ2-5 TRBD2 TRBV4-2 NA CASSQAVGTSAETQYF TGTGCCAGCAGCCAAGCCGTAGGGACTAGCGCCGAGACCCAGTACTTC
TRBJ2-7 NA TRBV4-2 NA CASSQDGWGTDTYEQYF TGTGCCAGCAGCCAAGATGGGTGGGGGACTGACACCTACGAGCAGTACTTC
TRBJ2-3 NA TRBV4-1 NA CASSQAGRNTDTQYF TGCGCCAGCAGCCAAGCGGGCAGGAACACAGATACGCAGTATTTT
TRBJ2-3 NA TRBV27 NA CASSLTLVTDTQYF TGTGCCAGCAGTTTAACCCTCGTCACAGATACGCAGTATTTT
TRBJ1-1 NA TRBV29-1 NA CSVEDQDRNTEAFF TGCAGCGTTGAAGATCAGGACAGGAACACTGAAGCTTTCTTT
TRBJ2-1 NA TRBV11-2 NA CASSKLQVTRFLSGQFF TGTGCCAGCAGCAAATTACAGGTCACTCGTTTTTTGTCGGGGCAGTTCTTC
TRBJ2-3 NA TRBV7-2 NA CASSFMTPGTGGNTQYF TGTGCCAGCAGCTTTATGACCCCCGGGACCGGCGGAAATACGCAGTATTTT
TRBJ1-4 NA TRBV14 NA CASSRHAYNEKLFF TGTGCCAGCAGCCGTCATGCCTATAATGAAAAACTGTTTTTT
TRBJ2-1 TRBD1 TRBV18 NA CASSRPTGFNEQFF TGTGCCAGCTCACGACCGACAGGGTTCAATGAGCAGTTCTTC
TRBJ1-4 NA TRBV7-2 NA CASSLGGHPNEKLFF TGTGCCAGCAGCTTAGGCGGACACCCTAATGAAAAACTGTTTTTT
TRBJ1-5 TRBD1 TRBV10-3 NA CAISESWIGTGGDEPQHF TGTGCCATCAGTGAGTCGTGGATTGGGACAGGGGGCGACGAGCCCCAGCATTTT
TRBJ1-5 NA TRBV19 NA CASSTQGNQPQHF TGTGCCAGTAGCACACAGGGCAATCAGCCCCAGCATTTT
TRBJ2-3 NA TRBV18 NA CASSRAGVSDTQYF TGTGCCAGCTCACGGGCAGGGGTCTCAGATACGCAGTATTTT
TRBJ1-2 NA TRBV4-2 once CASSQDTDSHQNYGYTF TGTGCCAGCAGCCAAGATACGGACAGCCACCAAAACTATGGCTACACCTTC
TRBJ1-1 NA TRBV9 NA CASRRGAGTEAFF TGTGCCAGCAGGCGGGGCGCGGGTACTGAAGCTTTCTTT
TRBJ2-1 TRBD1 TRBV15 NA CATSRQPTGVGEQFF TGTGCCACCAGCAGACAACCTACAGGGGTAGGTGAGCAGTTCTTC
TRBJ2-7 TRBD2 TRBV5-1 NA CASSLGLAGGLGGEQYF TGCGCCAGCAGCTTGGGGCTAGCGGGAGGGCTAGGCGGCGAGCAGTACTTC
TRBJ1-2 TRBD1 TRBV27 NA CASSLWAGGGNYGYTF TGTGCCAGCAGTTTATGGGCAGGGGGCGGTAACTATGGCTACACCTTC
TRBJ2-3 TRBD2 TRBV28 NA CASSFPGLAGESTDTQYF TGTGCCAGCAGTTTTCCCGGACTAGCGGGAGAAAGCACAGATACGCAGTATTTT
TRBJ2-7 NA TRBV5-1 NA CASSSTPSGGRPYEQYF TGCGCCAGCAGCTCAACCCCCTCCGGGGGGCGGCCCTACGAGCAGTACTTC
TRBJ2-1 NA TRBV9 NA CASSPRAARGNEQFF TGTGCCAGCAGCCCCAGGGCCGCCCGGGGCAATGAGCAGTTCTTC
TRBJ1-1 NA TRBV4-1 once CASSQDTIMDTEAFF TGCGCCAGCAGCCAAGATACGATAATGGACACTGAAGCTTTCTTT